Each of the 5 T cell receptor beta chains below was sequenced from the same sample in a study of human T cells and chemical hapten exposure. Time point in this sample: patch test 3, about 24 weeks after DPC sensitization. Stated treatment: therapeutic diphenylcyclopropenone sensitization with weekly scalp DPC. One entry per CDR3 protein, called by TCRdb with MiXCR from the RACE reads. The sample has tens of thousands of distinct CDR3 sequences, roughly 10% seen once; the top ten hold approximately 15%. Sequences were derived from whole blood, sampled in connection with sensitization to the hapten diphenylcyclopropenone (DPC). These receptors were collected from a woman in her thirties or forties with alopecia areata. Some clones in this sample may be carry-over from other donors' samples.

In its sample, this clonotype was seen many times. The J gene is TRBJ2-2, the V gene TRBV7-2; TRBD2 matches 11 bases. Germline V lookup: CDR1 SGHTA, CDR2 FQGNSA. The trim removed 3 bases at V and 9 bases at J, leaving 9 bases unmatched. The CDR3 is 16 residues long. The CDR3 nucleotides are TGTGCCAGCAGCTTGACTAGCGGGGAACTAAGACGGGAGCTGTTTTTT. Protein sequence: CASSLTSGELRRELFF.

The sample holds many counts of this clonotype. V and J are TRBV30 and TRBJ1-1; no clear D gene. This CDR3 contains 13 residues. Germline assignment: CDR1 GTSNPN and CDR2 SVGIG (reference sequence). Trimming left V 0 bases short and J 2 bases short, with 7 bases between. The DNA of the CDR3 is TGTGCCTGGAGTGTAGAAGTAAACACTGAAGCTTTCTTT. Translation: CAWSVEVNTEAFF.

The rearrangement joins TRBV4-2 to TRBJ2-3; 9 bases agree with TRBD1. The length of the CDR3 is 15 residues. With V trimmed by 3 bases and J by 5 bases, 6 bases remained unmatched. Germline V gene data show CDR1 as LGHNA and CDR2 as YNFKEQ. The DNA for the CDR3 is TGTGCCAGCAGCCATGGACAGGGGCATCTAGATACGCAGTATTTT. It encodes CASSHGQGHLDTQYF.

The chain employs TRBV5-1 and TRBJ2-7; weak D call: TRBD2 (5 bases). In germline, CDR1 is SGHRS, CDR2 YFSETQ. The germline V and J ends were trimmed by 5 bases and 1 base, with 10 bases remaining between them. The CDR3 loop spans 13 amino acids. The CDR3 DNA reads as TGCGCCAGCAGGACTACCCAGTCCTACGAGCAGTACTTC. Translation: CASRTTQSYEQYF.

This clonotype showed up just a few times. The V and J genes are TRBV6-6 and TRBJ1-1, with 8 bases lining up with TRBD1. This CDR3 is 14 amino acids long. V lost 0 bases and J lost 8; bases outside the gene matches: 5. Germline loops: CDR1 MNHNY, CDR2 SVGAGI (reference sequence). DNA for the CDR3: TGTGCCAGCAGTTACTCGTGGACAGGGTCCGAAGCTTTCTTT. Its translation: CASSYSWTGSEAFF.